The clone carrying this T cell receptor (beta chain) was seen more than once but under ten times. The data were obtained in a study of blood T cell repertoires in COVID-19. Study at large: The United States, Italy and Spain were the sources of the acute and convalescent COVID-19 samples.

This CDR3 region has 14 residues. In germline, CDR1 is MDHEN, CDR2 SYDVKM. Trimming left V 1 base short and J 5 bases short, with 12 bases between. Assay: immunoSEQ multiplex PCR; the TCRdb copy retains only in-frame clones and omits some. The top ten hold roughly 2% of the sample, which has about 170,000 clones, more than 75% seen once. Sequencing was done on a sample of peripheral blood. The V gene is TRBV28, the J gene TRBJ2-7; a possible D gene is TRBD1 (6 bases). The TCR comes from a man between 45 and 60 years old who had recovered from COVID-19. The CDR3 protein is CASSLLYRANEQYF. The CDR3 nucleotides are TGTGCCAGCAGTTTATTATACAGGGCGAACGAGCAGTACTTC.